This T cell receptor beta chain was identified in a study of identical twins' blood T cells. Study-wide results and caveats: Mainly, cloneset size products determined shared clonotypes, twins included. Even for out-of-frame TCRbeta, twins reportedly shared V gene usage much more than unrelated donors.

All three twin pairs grew up together with likely shared infections and vaccines. Many counts were recorded for this clonotype. No antigen is known for it. A previously described protocol, modified, built RNA-based TCR cDNA libraries. TCRdb recomputed calls from the 5' RACE reads with MiXCR, one row per CDR3 protein. The table records a few hundred thousand distinct CDR3 sequences, about 28% of them present only once. With 4 bases clipped from V and 3 bases from J, the junction kept 15 bases outside the gene matches. CDR1 is LGHNA, CDR2 YSLEER, per germline. The CDR3 loop spans 18 amino acids. Input material: PBMCs. This clonotype was obtained from a woman aged 18-55 years in good health. This chain connects TRBV4-3 to TRBJ1-1; TRBD1 matches 9 bases. CDR3 nucleotides: TGCGCCAGCAGCCCCAAGATCCCCGGGACAGGGCCTTACACTGAAGCTTTCTTT. It translates to CASSPKIPGTGPYTEAFF.